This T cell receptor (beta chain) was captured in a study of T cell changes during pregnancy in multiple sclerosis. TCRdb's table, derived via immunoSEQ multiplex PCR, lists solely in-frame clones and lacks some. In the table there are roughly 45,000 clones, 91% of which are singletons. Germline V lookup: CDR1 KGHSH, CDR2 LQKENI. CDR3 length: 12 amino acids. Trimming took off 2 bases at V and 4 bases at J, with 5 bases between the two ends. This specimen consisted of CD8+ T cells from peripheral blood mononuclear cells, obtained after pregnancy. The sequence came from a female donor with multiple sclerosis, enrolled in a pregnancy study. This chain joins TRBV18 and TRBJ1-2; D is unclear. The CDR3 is CASSPTPYGYTF. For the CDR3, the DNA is TGTGCCAGCTCACCAACTCCCTATGGCTACACCTTC. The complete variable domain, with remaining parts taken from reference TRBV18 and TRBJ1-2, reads NAGVMQNPRHLVRRRGQEARLRCSPMKGHSHVYWYRQLPEEGLKFMVYLQKENIIDESGMPKERFSAEFPKEGPSILRIQQVVRGDSAAYFCASSPTPYGYTFGSGTRLTVV.